This passage covers 21 T cell receptor beta chains from one sample sequenced in a study of beta chain features in type 1 diabetes. Study conclusions and caveats: Within each of all four CD4+ subsets, Type 1 diabetes patients had TCRB CDR3s that were moderately but significantly shorter.

Expressed TCRB transcripts were sequenced after all isolated RNA was converted to cDNA. Libraries were prepared by immunoSEQ multiplex PCR; TCRdb keeps only in-frame clonotypes and omits some of them. Here the sample spans 300,000 to 400,000 clones, about 13% being singletons. No antigens are known for them. The sequencing sample was made of naive CD4+ T cells from blood. These receptors were obtained from a woman under 30 with type 1 diabetes.

The chain joins TRBV5-4 to TRBJ2-3; TRBD2 matches at 8 bases. The ends lost 3 bases at V and 5 bases at J; junction bases unmatched: 8. Germline lookup yields CDR1 SGHNT and CDR2 YYREEE (reference sequence). The CDR3 sequence is 15 residues long. The CDR3 coding sequence is TGTGCCAGCAGCTGGTTAGCGGGAAGGAGAGATACGCAGTATTTT. This translates into CASSWLAGRRDTQYF.

V and J are TRBV30 and TRBJ2-2; weak D call: TRBD2 (5 bases). From germline, CDR1 is GTSNPN and CDR2 SVGIG (reference sequence). This CDR3 is built from 13 residues. Trimming removed 3 bases from V and 5 bases from J, with 10 bases in between. The CDR3 loop reads CAWRRAGTGELFF. CDR3 nucleotide sequence: TGTGCCTGGAGGAGGGCCGGGACCGGGGAGCTGTTTTTT. Full variable domain (missing parts from reference TRBV30 and TRBJ2-2): SQTIHQWPATLVQPVGSPLSLECTVEGTSNPNLYWYRQAAGRGLQLLFYSVGIGQISSEVPQNLSASRPQDRQFILSSKKLLLSDSGFYLCAWRRAGTGELFFGEGSRLTVL.

The chain recombines TRBV5-1 with TRBJ2-2; 7 bases fit TRBD1. The V segment lost 4 bases and the J segment 8 bases; nucleotides outside the gene matches: 8. Looked up from germline, CDR1 is SGHRS and CDR2 is YFSETQ. The CDR3 is 14 amino acids. This CDR3 is CASSEDRIKGELFF. For the CDR3, the DNA is TGCGCCAGCAGCGAGGACAGGATAAAAGGGGAGCTGTTTTTT.

This clone was counted only a few times. The V call is TRBV6-5, the J call TRBJ1-2; D call uncertain. Germline values: CDR1 MNHEY, CDR2 SVGAGI. Trimming took 0 bases from V and 4 from J, leaving 12 bases between them. The CDR3 is made up of 15 amino acids. The CDR3 reads CASSYSSGLGYGYTF. CDR3 in DNA: TGTGCCAGCAGTTACTCGAGCGGGTTGGGCTATGGCTACACCTTC.

The V gene is TRBV5-1, the J gene TRBJ2-3; 9 bases line up with TRBD2. Germline trimming cut 3 bases from V and 2 bases from J; bases unmatched to any gene: 13. CDR3 size: 18 residues. Germline assignment: CDR1 SGHRS and CDR2 YFSETQ. Here the CDR3 reads CASSSTSGQRVSTDTQYF. The DNA for the CDR3 is TGCGCCAGCAGCTCTACTAGCGGGCAAAGAGTATCCACAGATACGCAGTATTTT.

In its sample, this clone was seen a few times. The genes are TRBV11-3 and TRBJ1-2; tentative D call: TRBD1 (5 bases). Trimming cost V 2 bases and J 2 bases, with 18 bases left between them. The CDR3 covers 17 residues. Germline values: CDR1 SGHNT, CDR2 YENEEA. The CDR3 protein is CASSLSGQGSENYGYTF. CDR3 coding DNA: TGTGCCAGCAGCTTATCGGGCCAGGGCTCGGAGAACTATGGCTACACCTTC.

V is TRBV4-2 and J is TRBJ2-3; 10 bases align to TRBD2. Germline V CDR1 and CDR2: LGHNA, YNFKEQ. V lost 1 base, J lost 3 bases, and 13 bases stayed unmatched. This CDR3 has 19 amino acids. The CDR3 sequence: CASSQGRLAGDTRTDTQYF. The DNA for the CDR3 is TGTGCCAGCAGCCAAGGTCGGCTAGCGGGAGATACACGAACAGATACGCAGTATTTT.

V and J are TRBV28 and TRBJ2-3; 7 positions match TRBD1. V trimming: 7 bases; J trimming: 1 base; junction bases outside the gene matches: 2. The V gene's germline CDR1 is MDHEN and CDR2 SYDVKM. This CDR3 has 13 amino acids. The CDR3 region is CASTQGGTDTQYF. The CDR3 region has the DNA TGTGCCAGCACCCAGGGGGGCACAGATACGCAGTATTTT. The variable domain in full, with the rest retrieved from reference TRBV28 and TRBJ2-3, is DVKVTQSSRYLVKRTGEKVFLECVQDMDHENMFWYRQDPGLGLRLIYFSYDVKMKEKGDIPEGYSVSREKKERFSLILESASTNQTSMYLCASTQGGTDTQYFGPGTRLTVL.

The rearrangement links TRBV6-1 to TRBJ2-7, with 11 bases that match TRBD1. With V trimmed by 8 bases and J by 4 bases, 4 bases remained unmatched. The CDR3 spans 13 residues. The germline V gene encodes CDR1 MNHNS and CDR2 SASEGT. The CDR3 DNA reads TGTGCCAGCCGGACAGGGGGCGGGTACGAGCAGTACTTC. Amino acids: CASRTGGGYEQYF.

V gene TRBV10-3 combines with J gene TRBJ2-2; 8 bases are shared with TRBD1. V trimming: 3 bases; J trimming: 1 base; junction bases outside the gene matches: 4. CDR3 size: 16 residues. Germline lookup yields CDR1 ENHRY and CDR2 SYGVKD. CDR3 sequence (DNA): TGTGCCATCAGTGACCTGGGACAGGAGAACACCGGGGAGCTGTTTTTT. Its protein is CAISDLGQENTGELFF.

The sample holds a few counts of this clone. This chain connects TRBV30 to TRBJ1-3; no clear D. The germline V gene has CDR1 GTSNPN and CDR2 SVGIG (reference sequence). V lost 3 bases and J lost 1, with 7 bases in between. CDR3 length: 13 residues. The CDR3 region has the DNA TGTGCCTGGAGCACTGCTTCTGGAAACACCATATATTTT. This translates into CAWSTASGNTIYF.

V is TRBV2 and J is TRBJ2-3; 9 positions agree with TRBD2. Germline loops: CDR1 SNHLY, CDR2 FYNNEI. The CDR3 consists of 16 residues. V dropped 5 bases and J dropped 2; count of bases not matched to a gene: 8. CDR3 protein: CASSRRAGGVTDTQYF. CDR3 nucleotides: TGTGCCAGCAGTCGTCGAGCGGGAGGAGTCACAGATACGCAGTATTTT.

This clone was seen more than once but under ten times. This chain joins TRBV7-2 and TRBJ1-2, with D unresolved. CDR1 is SGHTA and CDR2 is FQGNSA in the germline V gene. CDR3 size: 13 residues. V was clipped by 5 bases and J by 6 bases, with 13 bases between them. The CDR3 sequence is CASSPSRGDGYTF. CDR3 nucleotide sequence: TGTGCCAGCAGCCCCTCCCGGGGAGATGGCTACACCTTC.

In regard to this clone: The sample has other DNA sequences that encode this CDR3 too. The CDR3 DNA reads as TGCGCCAGCAGCCTCGGACAGGGCGCTGAAGCTTTCTTT. As protein: CASSLGQGAEAFF. The chain is built from TRBV5-1 and TRBJ1-1, with TRBD1 matching 8 bases. Germline CDR1 reads SGHRS; CDR2 reads YFSETQ. V lost 4 bases, J lost 6 bases, and 5 bases stayed unmatched. The CDR3 has 13 residues.

This clone was observed a few times. The genes are TRBV4-3 and TRBJ2-3; 8 nucleotides match TRBD2. After removal of 0 bases from V and 2 bases from J, the junction contained 13 bases not matched to a gene. This CDR3 comprises 19 residues. Per germline, CDR1 LGHNA and CDR2 YSLEER. CDR3 in DNA: TGCGCCAGCAGCCAAGATGGAGGGCGGCCTAGCGGGTACACAGATACGCAGTATTTT. Translating gives CASSQDGGRPSGYTDTQYF.

This clone was seen more than once but under ten times. The chain carries TRBV29-1 and TRBJ2-7; a possible D gene is TRBD2 (5 bases). Between the trimmed V and J ends, which lost 7 bases and 5 bases, there was a span of 30 bases. Germline V gene data show CDR1 as SQVTM and CDR2 as ANQGSEA. The CDR3 has 17 residues. The CDR3 spells CSALGTGSLDGGHEQYF. CDR3 bases: TGCAGCGCTCTAGGAACTGGAAGTTTAGACGGAGGCCACGAGCAGTACTTC.

The V call is TRBV5-1, the J call TRBJ2-7; TRBD2 is a possible D gene (5 bases). In germline, CDR1 is SGHRS, CDR2 YFSETQ. The CDR3 is 13 amino acids. V was pared by 4 bases and J by 5 bases, with 13 bases between. The DNA for the CDR3 is TGCGCCAGCAGCGTAGGGAGTACCAACGAGCAGTACGTC. Its protein product is CASSVGSTNEQYV.

The rearrangement uses TRBV30 and TRBJ1-1, with TRBD1 matching over 9 bases. In germline, CDR1 is GTSNPN, CDR2 SVGIG (reference sequence). The V and J ends lost 3 bases and 3 bases, in that order; junction bases with no gene match: 5. The CDR3 has 14 residues. This CDR3 is CAWRFGDRDTEAFF. The CDR3 DNA follows: TGTGCCTGGAGATTTGGGGACAGGGACACTGAAGCTTTCTTT.

This sequence joins TRBV15 and TRBJ2-7, with 10 nucleotides matching TRBD2. After removal of 5 bases from V and 0 bases from J, the junction contained 1 base not matched to a gene. Germline assignment: CDR1 LNHNV and CDR2 YYDKDF (reference sequence). The CDR3 is 14 residues long. The CDR3 loop is CATSRTSGSYEQYF. The CDR3 region has the DNA TGTGCCACCAGCCGGACTAGCGGCTCCTACGAGCAGTACTTC.

There are a few counts of this clone. The chain uses TRBV11-3 and TRBJ2-3; TRBD1 matches at 12 bases. The CDR3 has 16 amino acids. The germline CDR1 and CDR2 sequences are SGHNT and YENEEA. With V trimmed by 4 bases and J by 0 bases, 2 bases remained unmatched. CDR3 loop: CASSSGQGASTDTQYF. CDR3 DNA: TGTGCCAGCAGCTCGGGACAGGGGGCTAGCACAGATACGCAGTATTTT.

The table lists this clone with a few counts. The chain is built from TRBV5-4 and TRBJ1-5; D might be TRBD1 (5 bases). Germline V gives CDR1 SGHNT, CDR2 YYREEE (reference sequence). The ends were cut back, 2 bases at V and 3 bases at J, with 12 bases in the middle. The CDR3 runs 15 residues. CDR3 residues: CASSLFGRDNQPQHF. In nucleotides, the CDR3 is TGTGCCAGCAGCTTATTCGGCAGGGACAATCAGCCCCAGCATTTT.